This entry is about one T cell receptor (beta chain). Its antigen is not known. Method: immunoSEQ multiplex PCR; TCRdb's copy keeps in-frame clones and lacks some. The sample includes roughly 660,000 clones, roughly 91% of them seen just once. This CDR3 is built from 15 residues. CDR1 MGHDK and CDR2 SYGVNS come from the germline V gene. Trimming shortened V by 7 bases and J by 4 bases, and 18 bases separated the two germline ends. This record comes from a study of shared clonotypes between healthy human individuals. Notes on the study in general: Rarefaction showed that sequencing of sorted subsets was incomplete (despite large depth).

The V call is TRBV25-1, the J call TRBJ2-3; a weak D match, TRBD1 (5 bases). The sample comprised memory CD8+ T cells from PBMCs. Noted subset: CD45RO+ cells pooled with CCR7-negative TemRA cells. The origin of this receptor is a man between 18 and 35 years old in good health. Some clones in this sample may be carry-over from other donors' samples. The DNA of the CDR3 is TGTGCCAGCACCCTAGGGCAGGGTGAGGCAGATACGCAGTATTTT. Translating gives CASTLGQGEADTQYF.